This T cell receptor (beta chain) was identified in a study of regulatory T cells in long-lasting Graves disease. Notes on the study in general: More public clonotypes were shared by persistent patients (about 2,700) than by new patients (roughly 1,000).

The time point: persistent/refractory GD, antithyroid drugs over 5 years with positive TRAb. Scientists built the TCR library using RNA that was extracted from PBMCs. The EDTA tubes were filled with around 9.2 milliliters of drawn peripheral blood. Germline V gene sequence: CDR1 SGHAT, CDR2 FQNNGV. The CDR3 spans 16 residues. V was cut by 5 bases and J by 4 bases, with 20 bases left in between. This clonotype was detected many times. Its matching antigen is unknown. Through Arm-PCR of CDR3 regions and iRepertoire HTBI primers, TCR beta libraries were built. TCRdb re-called the multiplex PCR reads through MiXCR, storing one row per CDR3 protein. Among some 370,000 distinct CDR3 sequences listed, around 20% were seen once.

The chain joins TRBV11-2 to TRBJ1-1; D uncertain. This sequence was found in a female donor with Graves disease. Specimen: peripheral blood mononuclear cells (PBMCs), collected when the disease was refractory, from a patient treated with antithyroid drugs. Here the CDR3 reads CASSTPPGFSLTEAFF. CDR3 nucleotides: TGTGCCAGCAGCACCCCACCGGGGTTTTCCCTCACTGAAGCTTTCTTT.